These 21 T cell receptor beta chains share one sample of origin, sequenced in a study of blood T cell repertoires in COVID-19. Only in-frame clones appear in the TCRdb table, and some are missing; sequencing was by immunoSEQ multiplex PCR. Altogether roughly 64,000 clones are present, around 82% being singletons, with the ten largest covering more than 13%. Sequencing was performed on peripheral blood. The receptors originated from a man in his sixties with COVID-19, enrolled during active disease.

The V call is TRBV7-9, the J call TRBJ1-1, with 9 bases fitting TRBD1. J lost 4 bases, V lost 2 bases, and 8 bases had no gene match. The V gene's germline CDR1 is SEHNR and CDR2 FQNEAQ (reference sequence). The CDR3 spans 16 residues. The CDR3 DNA reads TGTGCCAGCAGCTTATTTGTTGGGACAGGGAGCACTGAAGCTTTCTTT. This encodes CASSLFVGTGSTEAFF. The full variable domain, rest sourced from reference TRBV7-9 and TRBJ1-1, is DTGVSQNPRHKITKRGQNVTFRCDPISEHNRLYWYRQTLGQGPEFLTYFQNEAQLEKSRLLSDRFSAERPKGSFSTLEIQRTEQGDSAMYLCASSLFVGTGSTEAFFGQGTRLTVV.

The chain uses TRBV19 and TRBJ1-5; D is ambiguous. V was trimmed by 6 bases and J by 5 bases, leaving 17 bases between them. The CDR3 runs 15 residues. Germline lookup yields CDR1 LNHDA and CDR2 SQIVND (reference sequence). The CDR3 sequence: CASRSGVPLDQPQHF. The DNA of the CDR3 is TGTGCCAGTAGATCCGGGGTCCCCCTGGATCAGCCCCAGCATTTT.

This chain links TRBV6-6 with TRBJ1-5; 10 nucleotides align to TRBD1. This CDR3 region has 15 residues. The junction had 1 base not matched to a gene; V was cut back by 0 bases and J by 5 bases. Per the germline V gene, CDR1 is MNHNY and CDR2 is SVGAGI (reference sequence). As DNA, the CDR3 is TGTGCCAGCAGTTACTCCGACAGGGGGCATCAGCCCCAGCATTTT. Amino acids: CASSYSDRGHQPQHF.

This clone was recorded once. The same CDR3 is also encoded by other DNA sequences in this sample. The V call is TRBV7-9, the J call TRBJ2-3; tentative D call: TRBD1 (5 bases). The CDR3 is 14 amino acids. V dropped 3 bases and J dropped 0 bases, with 7 bases sitting between them. Germline CDR1 and CDR2: SEHNR and FQNEAQ (reference sequence). CDR3 in DNA: TGTGCCAGCAGCTTGCAGGGAAGCACAGATACGCAGTATTTT. Encoded protein: CASSLQGSTDTQYF.

The chain employs TRBV7-9 and TRBJ1-2; 9 bases are shared with TRBD1. V shed 9 bases and J 5 bases; nucleotides not matched to a gene: 10. The CDR3 extends over 14 amino acids. Germline CDR1 and CDR2: SEHNR and FQNEAQ (reference sequence). The CDR3 nucleotides read TGTGCCAGTAGCGTGGGACAGGGTGGGTATGGCTACACCTTC. Its protein is CASSVGQGGYGYTF.

The rearrangement joins TRBV5-1 to TRBJ1-6; D possibly corresponds to TRBD1 (6 bases). V was clipped by 3 bases and J by 6 bases, with 10 bases between them. CDR1 and CDR2 from the germline V gene are SGHRS and YFSETQ. The CDR3 covers 14 residues. The CDR3 spells CASSSTGINSPLHF. For the CDR3, the DNA is TGCGCCAGCAGCTCTACAGGGATTAATTCACCCCTCCACTTT.

The chain recombines TRBV7-9 with TRBJ2-4; D possibly corresponds to TRBD2 (5 bases). Per germline, CDR1 SEHNR and CDR2 FQNEAQ (reference sequence). V lost 5 bases, J lost 2 bases, and 10 bases lay in between. The CDR3 is made up of 14 amino acids. For the CDR3, the DNA is TGTGCCAGCAGCCCCGGGGTGACCAAAAACATTCAGTACTTC. It specifies CASSPGVTKNIQYF.

The rearrangement uses TRBV6-2 or TRBV6-3 and TRBJ2-1; D is perhaps TRBD2 (5 bases). Germline CDR1 MNHEY, CDR2 SVGEGT. The CDR3 is 13 residues long. Between the trimmed V and J ends, which lost 1 base and 15 bases, there was a span of 16 bases. The CDR3, as DNA: TGTGCCAGCAGTTACTTACATAGCGAATCGGGGTTCTTC. Its translation is CASSYLHSESGFF.

A remark on this clone: Its ends do not fully match the called genes, so a read error is possible. The V and J genes are TRBV7-9 and TRBJ2-1; D possibly corresponds to TRBD2 (6 bases). Per germline, CDR1 SEHNR and CDR2 FQNEAQ (reference sequence). This CDR3 comprises 15 residues. The CDR3 DNA is TGTGCCAGCAGCTTACTTTGGGACTCCAACAATGAGCAGTTCTTC. The encoded protein is CASSLLWDSNNEQFF.

This chain links TRBV5-1 with TRBJ2-3, with D perhaps matching TRBD2 (5 bases). Trimming stripped 0 bases from V and 2 bases from J, with 13 bases between. This CDR3 is built from 16 residues. The germline V gene has CDR1 SGHRS and CDR2 YFSETQ. CDR3: CASSLAVAGATDTQYF. CDR3 DNA: TGCGCCAGCAGCTTGGCGGTGGCGGGCGCCACAGATACGCAGTATTTT. Complete variable domain (other parts from reference TRBV5-1 and TRBJ2-3): KAGVTQTPRYLIKTRGQQVTLSCSPISGHRSVSWYQQTPGQGLQFLFEYFSETQRNKGNFPGRFSGRQFSNSRSEMNVSTLELGDSALYLCASSLAVAGATDTQYFGPGTRLTVL.

The genes are TRBV24-1 and TRBJ1-5, with D unclear. V lost 3 bases, J lost 7 bases, and 9 bases lay in between. Per the germline V gene, CDR1 is KGHDR and CDR2 is SFDVKD. This CDR3 contains 13 residues. CDR3 region: CATSDVMGQPQHF. The DNA for the CDR3 is TGTGCCACCAGTGATGTCATGGGCCAGCCCCAGCATTTT.

The chain joins TRBV6-5 to TRBJ1-3, with D tentatively TRBD1 (6 bases). The V end was cut by 10 bases, the J end by 2 bases, with 12 bases between. The CDR3 has 13 amino acids. CDR1 and CDR2 (germline): MNHEY, SVGAGI. CDR3 sequence: CAIQGFTGNTIYF. CDR3 nucleotide sequence: TGTGCCATACAGGGATTCACTGGAAACACCATATATTTT.

This chain joins TRBV7-9 and TRBJ2-2, with 7 bases that match TRBD1. CDR1 is SEHNR, CDR2 FQNEAQ, per germline (reference sequence). With V trimmed by 4 bases and J by 3 bases, 8 bases remained unmatched. The CDR3 is 16 amino acids. The CDR3 DNA follows: TGTGCCAGCAGCTCCCCCGACAGGGAATACACCGGGGAGCTGTTTTTT. As protein: CASSSPDREYTGELFF.

The chain carries TRBV6-5 and TRBJ1-4, with D possibly matching TRBD1 (6 bases). The CDR3 sequence is 13 residues long. Germline values: CDR1 MNHEY, CDR2 SVGAGI. Between the trimmed V and J ends, which lost 7 bases and 6 bases, there was a span of 12 bases. The CDR3 region is CASKVRGDEKLFF. CDR3 DNA: TGTGCCAGCAAAGTCAGGGGCGATGAAAAACTGTTTTTT.

This chain joins TRBV4-1 and TRBJ2-2, with D unclear. CDR1 and CDR2 (germline): MGHRA, YSYEKL. V was pared by 3 bases and J by 1 base, with 6 bases between. There are 14 residues in the CDR3. CDR3 sequence (DNA): TGCGCCAGCAGCCACGACATGAACACCGGGGAGCTGTTTTTT. Protein product: CASSHDMNTGELFF.

J is TRBJ2-1 and V is TRBV5-1; D uncertain. CDR1 and CDR2 from the germline V gene are SGHRS and YFSETQ. Trimming left V 1 base short and J 4 bases short, with 6 bases between. This CDR3 spans 13 amino acids. The CDR3 bases are TGCGCCAGCAGCTTGCACACGTACAATGAGCAGTTCTTC. Translated, it gives CASSLHTYNEQFF. Using reference TRBV5-1 and TRBJ2-1 for the parts outside the CDR3, the full variable domain is KAGVTQTPRYLIKTRGQQVTLSCSPISGHRSVSWYQQTPGQGLQFLFEYFSETQRNKGNFPGRFSGRQFSNSRSEMNVSTLELGDSALYLCASSLHTYNEQFFGPGTRLTVL.

The V gene is TRBV27, the J gene TRBJ1-1, with D hard to call. Trimming pared 6 bases from V and 1 base from J, leaving 12 bases between. CDR1 and CDR2 (germline): MNHEY, SMNVEV (reference sequence). The CDR3 has 14 residues. The CDR3 spells CASRTNDKNTEAFF. CDR3 DNA: TGTGCCAGCAGAACCAACGACAAGAACACTGAAGCTTTCTTT.

The V gene is TRBV24-1, the J gene TRBJ2-3; TRBD2 matches at 9 bases. Trimming at V came to 0 bases and at J to 2 bases, leaving 2 bases not matched to a gene. The CDR3 length is 16 residues. Germline CDR1 is KGHDR and CDR2 is SFDVKD. The CDR3: CATSDLLAGDTDTQYF. In DNA, the CDR3 is TGTGCCACCAGTGATTTGTTAGCGGGGGACACAGATACGCAGTATTTT.

The chain couples TRBV5-1 to TRBJ2-3, with TRBD1 as a possible D gene (6 bases). With 0 bases removed from V and 1 base from J, the gap between germline ends came to 9 bases. The CDR3 has 15 amino acids. Germline values: CDR1 SGHRS, CDR2 YFSETQ. Written as DNA, the CDR3 is TGCGCCAGCAGCTTGGCAGGGGACGGCACAGATACGCAGTATTTT. Translation: CASSLAGDGTDTQYF.

V usage is TRBV11-2 and J usage is TRBJ2-2; 12 bases align to TRBD2. V was pared by 4 bases and J by 4 bases, with 4 bases of the junction left unmatched. CDR1 is SGHAT, CDR2 FQNNGV, per germline. The CDR3 has 16 amino acids. Here the CDR3 reads CASSSSGRAGTGELFF. The CDR3 DNA reads TGTGCCAGCAGCTCTAGCGGGAGGGCGGGCACCGGGGAGCTGTTTTTT.

The chain's CDR3 is CASSSRTGAIVRNQPQHF. The CDR3 region has the DNA TGTGCCAGTAGTAGCCGGACAGGCGCTATCGTTCGAAATCAGCCCCAGCATTTT. This rearrangement joins TRBV19 to TRBJ1-5; 7 bases line up with TRBD1. The germline V gene has CDR1 LNHDA and CDR2 SQIVND (reference sequence). Losses at the gene ends were 4 bases for V and 4 bases for J; bases not matched to a gene: 16. The CDR3 runs to 18 residues.